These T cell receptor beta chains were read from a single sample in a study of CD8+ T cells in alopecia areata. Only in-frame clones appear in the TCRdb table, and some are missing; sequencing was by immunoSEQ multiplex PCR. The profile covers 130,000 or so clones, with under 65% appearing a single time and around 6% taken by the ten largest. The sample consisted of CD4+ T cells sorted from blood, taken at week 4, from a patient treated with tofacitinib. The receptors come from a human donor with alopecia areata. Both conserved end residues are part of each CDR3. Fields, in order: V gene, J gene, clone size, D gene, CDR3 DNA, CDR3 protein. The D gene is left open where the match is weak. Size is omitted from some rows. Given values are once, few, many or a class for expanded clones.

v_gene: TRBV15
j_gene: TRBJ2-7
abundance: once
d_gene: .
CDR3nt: TGTGCCACCAGCAGAGATATCAACGGGGGAGCCGCACTGGACTCCTACGAGCAGTACTTC
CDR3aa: CATSRDINGGAALDSYEQYF

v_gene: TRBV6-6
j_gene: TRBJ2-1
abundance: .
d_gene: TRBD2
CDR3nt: TGTGCCAGCAGTTTGCACTCCGGGACTAGCAGGAATGAGCAGTTCTTC
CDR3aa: CASSLHSGTSRNEQFF

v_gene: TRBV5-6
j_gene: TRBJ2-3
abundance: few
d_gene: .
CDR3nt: TGTGCCAGCAGCTTTAACCAGGGAAGCACAGATACGCAGTATTTT
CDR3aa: CASSFNQGSTDTQYF

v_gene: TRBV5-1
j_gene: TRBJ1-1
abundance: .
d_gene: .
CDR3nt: TGCGCCAGCAGCGCAGGGCCTAGGACCACTGAAGCTTTCTTT
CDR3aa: CASSAGPRTTEAFF

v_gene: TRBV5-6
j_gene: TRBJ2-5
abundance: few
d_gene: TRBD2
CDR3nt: TGTGCCAGCAGCTGGGGACTAGCGGAACAAGAGACCCAGTACTTC
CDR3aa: CASSWGLAEQETQYF

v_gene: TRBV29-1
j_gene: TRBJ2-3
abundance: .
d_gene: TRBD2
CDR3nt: TGCAGCAGACTAGCGGGGAATACGCAGTATTTT
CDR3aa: CSRLAGNTQYF

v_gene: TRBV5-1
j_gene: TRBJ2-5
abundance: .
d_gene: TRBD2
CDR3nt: TGCGCCAGCAGCCCCGGGACTAGCGAGACCCAGTACTTC
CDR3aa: CASSPGTSETQYF

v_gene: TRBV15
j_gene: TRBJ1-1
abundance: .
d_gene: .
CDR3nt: TGTGCCACCAGCAGAGAAAAGGGCCCTAACACTGAAGCTTTCTTT
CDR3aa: CATSREKGPNTEAFF

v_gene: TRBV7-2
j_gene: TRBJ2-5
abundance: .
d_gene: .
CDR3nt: TGTGCCAGCAGCCTATTGGAGACCCAGTACTTC
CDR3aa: CASSLLETQYF

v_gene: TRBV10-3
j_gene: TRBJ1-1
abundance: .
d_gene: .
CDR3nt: TGTGCCATCAGTGAGAGGGATTCCAAAACTGAAGCTTTCTTT
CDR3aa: CAISERDSKTEAFF

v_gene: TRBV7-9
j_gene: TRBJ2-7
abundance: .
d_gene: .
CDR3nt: TGTGCCAGCAGCCCCCGGGGGTACGAGCAGTACTTC
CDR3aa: CASSPRGYEQYF

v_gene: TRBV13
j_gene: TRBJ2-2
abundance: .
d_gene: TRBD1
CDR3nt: TGTGCCAGCAGCTCGGGGACAGCGAACACCGGGGAGCTGTTTTTT
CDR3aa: CASSSGTANTGELFF

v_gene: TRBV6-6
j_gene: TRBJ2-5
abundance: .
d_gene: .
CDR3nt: TGTGCCATCAGTGACGGGCAGGGTGACGGGGAGACCCAGTACTTC
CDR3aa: CAISDGQGDGETQYF

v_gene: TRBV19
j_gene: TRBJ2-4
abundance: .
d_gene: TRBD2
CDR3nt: TGTGCCAGTACGGGGACTAGCGGGGGGTCCATACAATTC
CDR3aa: CASTGTSGGSIQF

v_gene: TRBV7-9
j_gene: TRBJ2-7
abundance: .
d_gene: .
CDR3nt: TGTGCCAGCAGCCTAGATATTGGGGCCTACGAGCAGTACTTC
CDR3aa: CASSLDIGAYEQYF

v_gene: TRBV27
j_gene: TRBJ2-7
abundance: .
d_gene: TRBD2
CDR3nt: TGTGCCAGCAGTTTTGGGGCGGGGGGCCTATCCTACGAGCAGTACTTC
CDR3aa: CASSFGAGGLSYEQYF

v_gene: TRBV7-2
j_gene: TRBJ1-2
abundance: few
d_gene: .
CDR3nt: TGTGCCAGCAGCTTAGCGAGGGCCAGGCTCTATGGCTACACCTTC
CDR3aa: CASSLARARLYGYTF

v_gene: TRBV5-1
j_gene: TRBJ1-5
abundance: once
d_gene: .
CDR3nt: TGCGCCAGCAGCTTTGGGGGCGGTGGCAATCAGCCCCAGCATTTT
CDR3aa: CASSFGGGGNQPQHF

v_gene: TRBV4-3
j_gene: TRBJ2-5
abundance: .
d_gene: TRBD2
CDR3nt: TGCGCCAGCAGCCAAGATGGGACTAGAGTGGAGACCCAGTACTTC
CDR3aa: CASSQDGTRVETQYF

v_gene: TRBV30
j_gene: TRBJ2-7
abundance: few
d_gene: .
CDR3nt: TGTGCCTGGAGTGCCGTCTACGAGCAGTACTTC
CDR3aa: CAWSAVYEQYF

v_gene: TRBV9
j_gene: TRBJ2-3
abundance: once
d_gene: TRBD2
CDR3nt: TGTGCCAGCAGCGTAGACGGGGGAGGGACAGATACGCAGTATTTT
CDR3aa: CASSVDGGGTDTQYF

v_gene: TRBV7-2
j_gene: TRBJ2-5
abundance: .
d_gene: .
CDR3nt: TGTGCCAGCAGCTTAGGTGGAGATTACCAAGAGACCCAGTACTTC
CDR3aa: CASSLGGDYQETQYF

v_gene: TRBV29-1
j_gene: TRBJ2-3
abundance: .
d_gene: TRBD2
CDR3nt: TGCAGCGTTGATCGGGGAGGGCAGAACACAGATACGCAGTATTTT
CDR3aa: CSVDRGGQNTDTQYF

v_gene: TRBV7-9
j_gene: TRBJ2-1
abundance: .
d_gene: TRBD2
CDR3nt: TGTGCCAGCAGCTTGACTAGCGGGGACAATGAGCAGTTCTTC
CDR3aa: CASSLTSGDNEQFF

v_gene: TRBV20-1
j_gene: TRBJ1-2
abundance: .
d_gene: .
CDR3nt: TGCAGTGCGGAATCTAACTATGGCTACACCTTC
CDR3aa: CSAESNYGYTF

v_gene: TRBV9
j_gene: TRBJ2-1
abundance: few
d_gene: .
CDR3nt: TGTGCCAGCAGCGGGATGACTGGGCCCAATGAGCAGTTCTTC
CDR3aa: CASSGMTGPNEQFF